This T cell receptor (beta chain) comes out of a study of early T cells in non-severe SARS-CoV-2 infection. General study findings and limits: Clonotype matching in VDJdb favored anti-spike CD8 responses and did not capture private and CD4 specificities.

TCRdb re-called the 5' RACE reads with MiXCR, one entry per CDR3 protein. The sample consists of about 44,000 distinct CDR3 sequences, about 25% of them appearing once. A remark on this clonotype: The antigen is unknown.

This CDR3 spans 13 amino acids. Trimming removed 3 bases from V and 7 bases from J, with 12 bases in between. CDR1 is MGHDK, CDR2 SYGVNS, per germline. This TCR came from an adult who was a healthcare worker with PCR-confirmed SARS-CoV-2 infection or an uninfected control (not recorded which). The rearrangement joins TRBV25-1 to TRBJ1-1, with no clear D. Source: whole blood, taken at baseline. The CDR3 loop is CASSDLSTNEAFF. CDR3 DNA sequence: TGTGCCAGCAGTGATCTCAGTACAAATGAAGCTTTCTTT. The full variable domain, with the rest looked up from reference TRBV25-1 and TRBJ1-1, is EADIYQTPRYLVIGTGKKITLECSQTMGHDKMYWYQQDPGMELHLIHYSYGVNSTEKGDLSSESTVSRIRTEHFPLTLESARPSHTSQYLCASSDLSTNEAFFGQGTRLTVV.